These T cell receptor beta chains were read from a single sample in a study of T-cell memory formation after mild COVID-19. TCRdb called the 5' RACE reads again in MiXCR, with one record for every CDR3 protein. The sample has roughly 300,000 distinct CDR3 sequences, 8.2% seen once. Sequencing was carried out using PBMCs or a T cell subset sorted from them (not recorded which). Receptors originate from a man younger than 35 who had mild COVID-19 (a few samples of this study predate the infection). Cell type and time point are not known. Each CDR3 is given with its conserved first and last residue. The D gene is left open where the match is weak. Size is omitted from some rows. Given values are once, few, many or a class for expanded clones.

>.|TRBD2|15|TRBJ2-3|TRBV18
TGTGCCAGCTCACCCCCGGGACTAGCGGGAGATACGCAGTATTTT
CASSPPGLAGDTQYF
>.|TRBD1|14|TRBJ2-5|TRBV7-2
TGTGCCAGCAGCTTCCGGACAGGGCAAGAGACCCAGTACTTC
CASSFRTGQETQYF
>many|.|15|TRBJ2-7|TRBV7-2
TGTGCCAGCAGCTTAGATCCGGGCTTGAACTACGAGCAGTACTTC
CASSLDPGLNYEQYF
>few|.|14|TRBJ1-2|TRBV2
TGTGCCAGAGGGACGGCAGGGAGTTTCGGGGGCTACACCTTC
CARGTAGSFGGYTF
>few|.|13|TRBJ1-2|TRBV7-2
TGTGCCAGCAGCTTAGGGTTTCCCTATGGCTACACCTTC
CASSLGFPYGYTF
>many|.|12|TRBJ2-1|TRBV4-1
TGCGCCAGCAGCCCGTGGGGCAATGAGCAGTTCTTC
CASSPWGNEQFF
>.|.|13|TRBJ2-1|TRBV20-1
TGCAGTGGGGTGGGGGCTCTCAACAATGAGCAGTTCTTC
CSGVGALNNEQFF
>many|TRBD2|15|TRBJ2-7|TRBV12-3/TRBV12-4
TGTGCCAGCAGCCGTAGCGGGGGCGGAACGTACGAGCAGTACTTC
CASSRSGGGTYEQYF
>many|TRBD2|16|TRBJ2-3|TRBV12-3/TRBV12-4
TGTGCCAGCAGCCCTTGGGGTAGCGGGGCCTCAGATACGCAGTATTTT
CASSPWGSGASDTQYF
>.|TRBD1|13|TRBJ1-1|TRBV29-1
TGCAGCGTTGCCGACAGGGAGAACGGTGAAGCTTTCTTT
CSVADRENGEAFF
>.|.|13|TRBJ2-3|TRBV18
TGTGCCAGCTCACCGGCCCGCACAGATACGCAGTATTTT
CASSPARTDTQYF
>few|.|14|TRBJ1-3|TRBV11-2
TGTGCCACCGAAGAGTGGGGAATGGGGGACACCATATATTTT
CATEEWGMGDTIYF
>few|.|15|TRBJ1-4|TRBV6-1
TGTGCCAGCAGCCAGGGGCTGGGGCTGGAGGAAAAACTGTTTTTT
CASSQGLGLEEKLFF
>few|.|13|TRBJ1-1|TRBV5-5
TGTGCCAGCAGCCCGATCGACGGAGACGAAGCTTTCTTT
CASSPIDGDEAFF
>.|TRBD1|14|TRBJ1-1|TRBV2
TGTGCCAGCAGTCCCCTAGTGACAGGGACTGAAGCTTTCTTT
CASSPLVTGTEAFF
>many|TRBD2|15|TRBJ2-2|TRBV7-6
TGTGCCAGCAGCTTGTCTAGCGGGGGCCTCGGGGAGCTGTTTTTT
CASSLSSGGLGELFF
>few|.|15|TRBJ1-1|TRBV6-1
TGTGCCAGCAGTGAACAGGCAGGGATGAACACTGAAGCTTTCTTT
CASSEQAGMNTEAFF
>.|TRBD1|15|TRBJ2-4|TRBV9
TGTGCCAGCAGCCCCAATCCGACAGGGTTTGGCATTCAGTACTTC
CASSPNPTGFGIQYF
>few|.|13|TRBJ2-7|TRBV4-3
TGCGCCAGCAGCCAAGAAGAGGGTTACGAGCAGTACTTC
CASSQEEGYEQYF
>few|TRBD1|13|TRBJ1-1|TRBV6-6
TGTGCCAGCAGTTACGGGACAGCCACTGAAGCTTTCTTT
CASSYGTATEAFF
>many|TRBD1|15|TRBJ2-1|TRBV6-5
TGTGCCAGCAGTCCCGGACAGGGGGGCTACAATGAGCAGTTCTTC
CASSPGQGGYNEQFF
>.|TRBD1|16|TRBJ1-2|TRBV20-1
TGCAGTGCTAGGGACGGAGACAGGGGAGCTAACTATGGCTACACCTTC
CSARDGDRGANYGYTF
>many|.|15|TRBJ2-1|TRBV11-1
TGTGCCAGCAGCTTAGCAGGAGGGGCGGGGAATGAGCAGTTCTTC
CASSLAGGAGNEQFF
>many|.|14|TRBJ2-2|TRBV15
TGTGCCACCAGCAGAGATTTGGGGGGCGGGGAGCTGTTTTTT
CATSRDLGGGELFF
>many|.|17|TRBJ2-6|TRBV7-2
TGTGCCAGCAGCTTAGCGTATTTGAGGTCTGGGGCCAACGTCCTGACTTTC
CASSLAYLRSGANVLTF
>few|.|14|TRBJ1-1|TRBV7-6
TGTGCCAGCAGCTTAGAATGGGAGAACACTGAAGCTTTCTTT
CASSLEWENTEAFF
>few|TRBD2|15|TRBJ2-3|TRBV14
TGTGCCAGTTCGAGGAGCGGGGGTTCGGCAGATACGCAGTATTTT
CASSRSGGSADTQYF
>.|.|17|TRBJ2-1|TRBV19
TGTGCCAGTAGCCTCCCTCCTCTGGGGGGCCCCTACAATGAGCAGTTCTTC
CASSLPPLGGPYNEQFF
>many|.|15|TRBJ2-5|TRBV5-1
TGCGCCAGCAGCCCCCAGGGGGGCCATCAAGAGACCCAGTACTTC
CASSPQGGHQETQYF
>few|TRBD2|18|TRBJ2-5|TRBV4-2
TGTGCCAGCAGCCTCATCGTCGGACTAGCGGGGGGACAAGAGACCCAGTACTTC
CASSLIVGLAGGQETQYF
>few|.|15|TRBJ1-4|TRBV5-1
TGCGCCAGCAGGCTGACAGGACCAACTAATGAAAAACTGTTTTTT
CASRLTGPTNEKLFF
>.|.|13|TRBJ2-1|TRBV9
TGTGCCAGCAGCGTAGATGGGCGGAATGAGCAGTTCTTC
CASSVDGRNEQFF
>few|.|17|TRBJ2-7|TRBV27
TGTGCCAGCAGTTTAAAACCGGGCTTTCTGGGATTCCACGAGCAGTACTTC
CASSLKPGFLGFHEQYF
>.|TRBD2|16|TRBJ2-2|TRBV20-1
TGCAGTGCTAGAGATCCGCAGCGGGGAAACACCGGGGAGCTGTTTTTT
CSARDPQRGNTGELFF
>.|TRBD2|14|TRBJ2-5|TRBV20-1
TGCAGTGCTCAGGAGGGACTAGCGGTGGAGACCCAGTACTTC
CSAQEGLAVETQYF
>.|.|15|TRBJ2-1|TRBV9
TGTGCCAGCAGCCTCGGGGGACTGGACTACAATGAGCAGTTCTTC
CASSLGGLDYNEQFF
>few|.|13|TRBJ1-1|TRBV7-3
TGTGCCAGCAGCTTAACAACTACAGGGGAAGCTTTCTTT
CASSLTTTGEAFF
>few|.|11|TRBJ2-7|TRBV20-1
TGCAGTGCTAGGTGGGGAAACGAGCAGTACTTC
CSARWGNEQYF
>many|.|15|TRBJ2-3|TRBV5-1
TGCGCCAGCAGCCCGGTCGGACATAGCACAGATACGCAGTATTTT
CASSPVGHSTDTQYF
>few|TRBD1|14|TRBJ1-1|TRBV5-1
TGCGCCAGCAGCGGGACAGGGTTCAACACTGAAGCTTTCTTT
CASSGTGFNTEAFF
>few|.|14|TRBJ2-1|TRBV18
TGTGCCAGCTCACCACCGGACCGGTACAATGAGCAGTTCTTC
CASSPPDRYNEQFF
>.|TRBD1|13|TRBJ1-1|TRBV6-6
TGTGCCAGCATTTGGAACAGGGGTACTGAAGCTTTCTTT
CASIWNRGTEAFF
>many|.|14|TRBJ1-2|TRBV7-2
TGTGCCAGCAGCTTATCCGGGCTCAACTATGGCTACACCTTC
CASSLSGLNYGYTF
>.|TRBD2|14|TRBJ2-3|TRBV20-1
TGCAGTGCCAACTCGCGGGGGGGCGTGGATACGCAGTATTTT
CSANSRGGVDTQYF
>few|.|15|TRBJ1-3|TRBV5-6
TGTGCCAGCAGCTCACAGGGTCTCTCTGGAAACACCATATATTTT
CASSSQGLSGNTIYF
>few|TRBD1|13|TRBJ2-2|TRBV6-2/TRBV6-3
TGTGCCAGCAGAAGGGGGACAGCCGGGGAGCTGTTTTTT
CASRRGTAGELFF
>.|TRBD1|16|TRBJ2-5|TRBV24-1
TGTGCCACCAGTGACCGAGGGACAGGGGGCGGCGAGACCCAGTACTTC
CATSDRGTGGGETQYF
>.|TRBD1|18|TRBJ2-3|TRBV5-1
TGCGCCAGCAGCCTAATCGACGGACAGGGGGAATTGACAGATACGCAGTATTTT
CASSLIDGQGELTDTQYF
>many|TRBD2|15|TRBJ2-1|TRBV7-2
TGTGCCAGCAGCGTCTCCTGGGCTAGCGGGGTCGAGCAGTTCTTC
CASSVSWASGVEQFF
>.|TRBD2|15|TRBJ2-1|TRBV20-1
TGCAGTGCTAGCCAGACTAGCGGGGGCTACAATGAGCAGTTCTTC
CSASQTSGGYNEQFF
>many|.|16|TRBJ2-5|TRBV12-3/TRBV12-4
TGTGCCAGCAGGGATATAGCGGGACAGGGACAAGAGACCCAGTACTTC
CASRDIAGQGQETQYF
>few|.|16|TRBJ2-1|TRBV5-1
TGCGCCAGCAGCTCAGGGAAGGTGGCGTCCTACAATGAGCAGTTCTTC
CASSSGKVASYNEQFF
>many|.|13|TRBJ1-4|TRBV5-1
TGCGCCAGCAGCTTCCCGGAGCGGGAAAAACTGTTTTTT
CASSFPEREKLFF
>few|.|14|TRBJ2-1|TRBV7-9
TGTGCCACCAGCGGTCAGGGGACATACAATGAGCAGTTCTTC
CATSGQGTYNEQFF
>.|.|15|TRBJ2-2|TRBV5-1
TGCGCCAGCAGCTTGGTTTCTGCTCGACCCGGGGAGCTGTTTTTT
CASSLVSARPGELFF
>.|.|12|TRBJ1-5|TRBV6-6
TGTGCCAGCAGTACGATGGTACAGCCCCAGCATTTT
CASSTMVQPQHF
>.|.|15|TRBJ2-2|TRBV19
TGTGCCAGTAGTAGACAGAGCGCGAACACCGGGGAGCTGTTTTTT
CASSRQSANTGELFF